This TCR beta chain was recorded in a study of blood T cell repertoires in COVID-19. In the study overall: Specimens from acute and convalescent COVID-19 originated in the United States, Italy and Spain. Sample material is recorded as cDNA or gDNA derived from T cells, B-cell-depleted T cells, or PBMCs.

The CDR3 loop spans 13 amino acids. The germline gives CDR1 SQVTM, CDR2 ANQGSEA. With 6 bases removed from V and 6 bases from J, the gap between germline ends came to 14 bases. In the authors' methods: Using reference gene primer amplification, nucleated cell counts were estimated. The table came from immunoSEQ multiplex PCR; TCRdb's copy has only in-frame clones and leaves some out. Clone size and V and J calls were adopted from that table, with D and trimming inferred from the DNA. This table holds some 530,000 clones, approximately 83% found once. The sample consisted of peripheral blood. This TCR was recovered from a human donor in a cohort sampled during active COVID-19. The V gene is TRBV29-1, the J gene TRBJ1-4; no definite D call. The CDR3 DNA sequence: TGCAGCGTCGGTGTTCCTTCTTATGAAAAACTGTTTTTT. This codes for CSVGVPSYEKLFF.